What follows are 17 T cell receptor beta chains derived from one specimen sequenced in a study of shared clonotypes between healthy human individuals. Using immunoSEQ multiplex PCR, the repertoire was profiled, and TCRdb retains in-frame clones only, with some absent. The table records around 1.1 million clones, roughly 80% of them present only once. The material sequenced was memory CD4+ T cells from PBMCs. The subset is: CD45RA-negative fraction. All receptors derive from a man in his late teens or twenties in good health. Some clones in this sample may be carry-over from other donors' samples.

This clone was seen ten or more times. CDR3 DNA: TGTGCCAGCAGCTTTAGGCAGCTCGCTAACTATGGCTACACCTTC. This codes for CASSFRQLANYGYTF. The chain links TRBV7-9 to TRBJ1-2; D gene unclear. V was pared by 3 bases and J by 0 bases, with 11 bases between. Germline values: CDR1 SEHNR, CDR2 FQNEAQ (reference sequence). This CDR3 comprises 15 residues.

The genes are TRBV29-1 and TRBJ2-5; D may be TRBD1 (5 bases). The DNA matches TRBJ2-7 better at its end, which makes the J call doubtful. This CDR3 region has 13 residues. CDR1 SQVTM and CDR2 ANQGSEA come from the germline V gene. The DNA of the CDR3 is TGCAGCGTTGAACAGGACACCACCTACGAGCAGTACTTC. This encodes CSVEQDTTYEQYF.

The gene calls are TRBV5-1 and TRBJ2-7; tentatively, D is TRBD2 (5 bases). Germline loops: CDR1 SGHRS, CDR2 YFSETQ. The CDR3 has 14 residues. Trimming took 2 bases from V and 2 from J, leaving 11 bases between them. In DNA, the CDR3 is TGCGCCAGCAGCTTTATGACGGGAACCTACGAGCAGTACTTC. Translation: CASSFMTGTYEQYF.

The chain combines TRBV7-2 with TRBJ1-3; D remains unclear. This CDR3 is built from 15 residues. The V gene's germline CDR1 is SGHTA and CDR2 FQGNSA. V was shortened by 3 bases and J by 0 bases, with 9 bases between the two germline ends. CDR3 sequence: CASSFDMLSGNTIYF. CDR3 DNA sequence: TGTGCCAGCAGCTTTGACATGCTCTCTGGAAACACCATATATTTT.

This clone has ten or more counts. This rearrangement joins TRBV7-9 to TRBJ1-3; D unresolved. The length of the CDR3 is 17 residues. Germline CDR1 SEHNR, CDR2 FQNEAQ (reference sequence). V was pared by 1 base and J by 0 bases, with 13 bases between. The CDR3 coding sequence is TGTGCCAGCAGCTTAGTTCGTGGGCAGAACTCTGGAAACACCATATATTTT. Translation: CASSLVRGQNSGNTIYF.

The table lists this clone with a count of one. The genes are TRBV18 and TRBJ2-6; tentatively, D is TRBD1 (6 bases). Germline V gene lookup returns CDR1 KGHSH and CDR2 LQKENI. Trimming shortened V by 0 bases and J by 4 bases, and 16 bases separated the two germline ends. This CDR3 is 18 amino acids long. In nucleotides, the CDR3 is TGTGCCAGCTCACCACCACAGGGCATTCTCCAGGGGGCCAACGTCCTGACTTTC. It codes for CASSPPQGILQGANVLTF.

About this clone: The same CDR3 also results from other DNA sequences found in this sample. DNA for the CDR3: TGTGCCAGCAGTTTGCCGAGCTATGGCTACACCTTC. It translates to CASSLPSYGYTF. This sequence joins TRBV28 and TRBJ1-2; no clear D gene. The germline gives CDR1 MDHEN, CDR2 SYDVKM. The CDR3 contains 12 residues. Trimming took 3 bases from V and 4 from J, leaving 6 bases between them.

The V call is TRBV27, the J call TRBJ2-1; TRBD2 matches 14 bases. CDR1 MNHEY and CDR2 SMNVEV come from the germline V gene (reference sequence). This CDR3 region has 15 residues. After removal of 5 bases from V and 8 bases from J, the junction contained 5 bases not matched to a gene. Written as DNA, the CDR3 is TGTGCCAGCAGTCGCGGACTAGCGGGAGGTGATGAGCAGTTCTTC. Translating it yields CASSRGLAGGDEQFF.

This sequence joins TRBV10-3 and TRBJ2-3; 14 nucleotides line up with TRBD2. Germline loops: CDR1 ENHRY, CDR2 SYGVKD. This CDR3 comprises 15 residues. Unmatched junction bases numbered 6, after V lost 9 bases and J lost 4 bases. The CDR3 DNA is TGTGCCATACGGGGACTAGCGGGAGCCCCAGATACGCAGTATTTT. This translates into CAIRGLAGAPDTQYF.

This clone has just one count. The chain has TRBV18 and TRBJ1-2, with 8 bases matching TRBD1. V was clipped by 4 bases and J by 7 bases; unmatched bases: 5. CDR3 length equals 13 residues. From germline, CDR1 is KGHSH and CDR2 LQKENI. In DNA form, the CDR3 reads TGTGCCAGCTCACGGCCAGGGGGCAGTGGCTACACCTTC. Residues: CASSRPGGSGYTF.

The chain links TRBV5-1 to TRBJ2-5; 9 bases fit TRBD1. This CDR3 comprises 16 residues. CDR1 and CDR2 (germline): SGHRS, YFSETQ. After removal of 0 bases from V and 2 bases from J, the junction contained 5 bases not matched to a gene. The CDR3 region is CASSLGDRATQETQYF. The CDR3 bases are TGCGCCAGCAGCTTGGGGGACAGGGCAACTCAAGAGACCCAGTACTTC. The full variable domain, completed using reference TRBV5-1 and TRBJ2-5, is KAGVTQTPRYLIKTRGQQVTLSCSPISGHRSVSWYQQTPGQGLQFLFEYFSETQRNKGNFPGRFSGRQFSNSRSEMNVSTLELGDSALYLCASSLGDRATQETQYFGPGTRLLVL.

The chain employs TRBV29-1 and TRBJ1-2; TRBD1 matches at 7 bases. Germline V gene lookup returns CDR1 SQVTM and CDR2 ANQGSEA. The CDR3 loop spans 13 amino acids. After removal of 7 bases from V and 6 bases from J, the junction contained 11 bases not matched to a gene. DNA for the CDR3: TGCAGCGCCCCGGGACAGCTGGCGAATGGCTACACCTTC. Its translation is CSAPGQLANGYTF.

CDR3: CASSFLLGNYGYTF. The CDR3 DNA follows: TGTGCCAGCAGCTTCCTTTTAGGGAACTATGGCTACACCTTC. The genes are TRBV28 and TRBJ1-2, with no clear D. Germline loops: CDR1 MDHEN, CDR2 SYDVKM. This CDR3 has 14 residues. Trimming removed 6 bases from V and 2 bases from J, with 13 bases in between.

The chain uses TRBV11-1 and TRBJ2-7; TRBD1 matches at 11 bases. CDR1 is SGHAT and CDR2 is FQDESV in the germline V gene (reference sequence). V lost 4 bases and J lost 2; bases outside the gene matches: 10. The CDR3 runs to 17 residues. The CDR3 region is CASSYTTLGQGAYEQYF. The CDR3 nucleotides read TGTGCCAGCAGCTATACGACTTTGGGACAGGGGGCCTACGAGCAGTACTTC.

A few counts support this clone. The chain combines TRBV29-1 with TRBJ1-1; no clear D. Trimming took 4 bases from V and 8 from J, leaving 23 bases between them. The CDR3 totals 15 residues. The germline gives CDR1 SQVTM, CDR2 ANQGSEA. The DNA for the CDR3 is TGCAGCGTTGTGGACCCCCGGGCGGCGGCTTGGGAAGCTTTCTTT. Its translation: CSVVDPRAAAWEAFF. Full variable domain (outside the CDR3, taken from reference TRBV29-1 and TRBJ1-1): SAVISQKPSRDICQRGTSLTIQCQVDSQVTMMFWYRQQPGQSLTLIATANQGSEATYESGFVIDKFPISRPNLTFSTLTVSNMSPEDSSIYLCSVVDPRAAAWEAFFGQGTRLTVV.

This clone was counted many times. The J gene is TRBJ1-3, the V gene TRBV7-2, with D unresolved. CDR1 and CDR2 from the germline V gene are SGHTA and FQGNSA. CDR3 size: 16 residues. The V and J ends lost 5 bases and 0 bases respectively, with 14 bases between them. The CDR3 loop reads CASSREGSNSGNTIYF. Written as DNA, the CDR3 is TGTGCCAGCAGCAGGGAGGGCAGCAACTCTGGAAACACCATATATTTT.

This sequence joins TRBV5-1 and TRBJ2-2, with D unclear. This CDR3 is 12 amino acids long. Germline assignment: CDR1 SGHRS and CDR2 YFSETQ. V dropped 1 base and J dropped 8 bases, with 6 bases sitting between them. As DNA, the CDR3 is TGCGCCAGCAGCTTGCAAGTGGGGGAGCTGTTTTTT. Residues: CASSLQVGELFF.